These 23 T cell receptor beta chains were all obtained from the same sample, sequenced in a study of blood T cells in healthy people across ages. Primers used in a second PCR of roughly 6 to 12 cycles were a sample-barcoded 5' primer and a J-beta primer mix. TCRdb re-called the 5' RACE reads with MiXCR, one entry per CDR3 protein. The sample lists about 970,000 distinct CDR3 sequences, 51% occurring once. The sequenced sample consisted of blood. These receptors were collected from a woman aged 60 to 75 in good health.

The CDR3 here is CASSDGLAGGFGQETQYF. Written as DNA, the CDR3 is TGTGCCAGCAGTGACGGACTAGCGGGAGGGTTTGGTCAAGAGACCCAGTACTTC. The chain carries TRBV2 and TRBJ2-5; 15 bases align to TRBD2. Germline V gene sequence: CDR1 SNHLY, CDR2 FYNNEI. CDR3 length: 18 residues. The V segment lost 3 bases and the J segment 2 bases; nucleotides outside the gene matches: 7.

V gene TRBV20-1 combines with J gene TRBJ2-7; D uncertain. The J call may be mistaken, given a closer DNA end match to TRBJ2-5. Germline V CDR1 and CDR2: DFQATT, SNEGSKA (reference sequence). This CDR3 region has 14 residues. The CDR3 sequence: CSARTRSAAETQYF. The CDR3 DNA reads as TGCAGTGCTCGGACCCGGAGTGCAGCTGAGACCCAGTACTTC.

In its sample, this clonotype was seen a few times. The chain is built from TRBV4-1 and TRBJ2-4; TRBD2 agrees at 9 bases. Per germline, CDR1 MGHRA and CDR2 YSYEKL. Trimming removed 4 bases from V and 0 bases from J; junction bases left unmatched: 4. CDR3 size: 16 residues. The CDR3 sequence: CASSPRTSAAKNIQYF. As DNA, the CDR3 is TGCGCCAGCAGCCCCCGGACTAGCGCAGCCAAAAACATTCAGTACTTC.

In this sample, this clonotype turned up a few times. The chain has TRBV29-1 and TRBJ2-5; D possibly uses TRBD1 or TRBD2 (5 bases each). The CDR3 sequence is 12 residues long. Looked up from germline, CDR1 is SQVTM and CDR2 is ANQGSEA. V was shortened by 6 bases and J by 5 bases, with 13 bases between the two germline ends. CDR3 nucleotide sequence: TGCAGCGTGAGAGGGGATTCGGAGACCCAGTACTTC. Translating gives CSVRGDSETQYF.

J is TRBJ2-1 and V is TRBV27; 9 nucleotides match TRBD2. CDR3 size: 17 residues. Germline CDR1 and CDR2: MNHEY and SMNVEV (reference sequence). Unmatched junction bases numbered 14, after V lost 4 bases and J lost 7 bases. CDR3 in DNA: TGTGCCAGCAGTTCCCCCGTTTCCAGCGGGAGGAGAAATGAGCAGTTCTTC. It yields the protein CASSSPVSSGRRNEQFF.

The V gene is TRBV5-1, the J gene TRBJ2-2; a possible D gene is TRBD2 (5 bases). Trimming removed 0 bases at V and 1 base at J, with 7 bases between. Per the germline V gene, CDR1 is SGHRS and CDR2 is YFSETQ. The CDR3 is 15 residues long. The CDR3 DNA is TGCGCCAGCAGCTTGGCCAGCGGGAACACCGGGGAGCTGTTTTTT. Its translation: CASSLASGNTGELFF.

V is TRBV5-1 and J is TRBJ2-5, with D tentatively TRBD2 (6 bases). The V end lost 4 bases, the J end lost 5 bases, and 18 bases lay between the germline ends. CDR1 SGHRS and CDR2 YFSETQ come from the germline V gene. This CDR3 has 15 residues. The chain's CDR3 is CASSRTRDSGETQYF. The CDR3 bases are TGCGCCAGCAGCAGAACCCGGGACTCCGGCGAGACCCAGTACTTC.

This chain joins TRBV3-1 and TRBJ2-4; a possible D gene is TRBD1 (6 bases). The V end lost 4 bases, the J end lost 9 bases, and 13 bases lay between the germline ends. This CDR3 is 13 amino acids long. Germline CDR1 and CDR2: LGHDT and YNNKEL (reference sequence). CDR3 sequence (DNA): TGTGCCAGCAGCCTCACAGGGTGGGCCATTCAGTACTTC. Encoded protein: CASSLTGWAIQYF.

The chain couples TRBV20-1 to TRBJ2-1; D is unresolved. The J call may be mistaken, given a closer DNA end match to TRBJ2-7. The CDR3 runs 12 residues. Per germline, CDR1 DFQATT and CDR2 SNEGSKA (reference sequence). The CDR3 here is CSGALGPWEQYF. CDR3 coding DNA: TGCAGTGGGGCTTTGGGCCCGTGGGAGCAGTACTTC.

The CDR3 bases are TGCAGTGCTAGAGATGGGGGGGCTGGAGAGACCCAGTACTTC. Translating it yields CSARDGGAGETQYF. The J gene is TRBJ2-5, the V gene TRBV20-1; tentatively, D is TRBD2 (7 bases). CDR1 DFQATT and CDR2 SNEGSKA come from the germline V gene (reference sequence). The CDR3 length is 14 residues. Trimming took off 0 bases at V and 4 bases at J, with 12 bases between the two ends.

This chain connects TRBV6-1 to TRBJ2-7; D not resolved. CDR1 MNHNS and CDR2 SASEGT come from the germline V gene. Trimming stripped 7 bases from V and 0 bases from J, with 13 bases between. CDR3 length: 14 amino acids. CDR3 loop: CASIRQPSSYEQYF. The CDR3, as DNA: TGTGCCAGCATAAGACAACCGAGCTCCTACGAGCAGTACTTC.

The rearrangement links TRBV9 to TRBJ2-2; D uncertain. Trimming removed 0 bases at V and 2 bases at J, with 8 bases between. The CDR3 covers 15 residues. The V gene's germline CDR1 is SGDLS and CDR2 YYNGEE. CDR3 sequence reads: CASSVESRNTGELFF. The CDR3 region has the DNA TGTGCCAGCAGCGTAGAGAGCCGCAACACCGGGGAGCTGTTTTTT.

The V call is TRBV20-1, the J call TRBJ2-1, with 9 bases identical to TRBD2. Looked up from germline, CDR1 is DFQATT and CDR2 is SNEGSKA (reference sequence). The CDR3 length is 16 residues. The trim removed 2 bases at V and 0 bases at J, leaving 5 bases unmatched. CDR3 nucleotides: TGCAGTGCTAGAAAGTCTAGCGGGGCCTCCTACAATGAGCAGTTCTTC. Translated: CSARKSSGASYNEQFF.

The rearrangement joins TRBV7-7 to TRBJ2-1; D may be TRBD2 (5 bases). The DNA end is a closer match to TRBJ2-7, so the J assignment may be wrong. The CDR3 is 15 amino acids. From germline, CDR1 is SSHAT and CDR2 FNYEAQ (reference sequence). This CDR3 reads CASSFGRAAYNEQYF. DNA of the CDR3: TGTGCCAGCAGCTTCGGACGAGCGGCCTACAATGAGCAGTACTTC.

The chain couples TRBV28 to TRBJ2-1, with TRBD2 identical over 12 bases. The CDR3 extends over 15 amino acids. The germline gives CDR1 MDHEN, CDR2 SYDVKM. V trimming: 2 bases; J trimming: 9 bases; junction bases outside the gene matches: 5. CDR3 loop: CASSLASGRVVEQFF. DNA for the CDR3: TGTGCCAGCAGTTTAGCTAGCGGGAGGGTGGTTGAGCAGTTCTTC.

This clonotype was detected a few times. The chain is built from TRBV5-4 and TRBJ1-2; the D gene is possibly TRBD1 (5 bases). The V gene's germline CDR1 is SGHNT and CDR2 YYREEE (reference sequence). Trimming cost V 4 bases and J 8 bases, with 18 bases left between them. This CDR3 region has 14 residues. In DNA, the CDR3 is TGTGCCAGCAGCCGACAGTGGGTGGGGGACGGCTACACCTTC. Translating it yields CASSRQWVGDGYTF.

This chain links TRBV15 with TRBJ2-2; D is perhaps TRBD1 (6 bases). Per the germline V gene, CDR1 is LNHNV and CDR2 is YYDKDF (reference sequence). This CDR3 region has 18 residues. The V gene lost 1 base and the J gene lost 0 bases, with 15 bases spanning the gap. The CDR3 spells CATSRARQGTPNTGELFF. Here the CDR3 DNA reads TGTGCCACCAGCAGAGCCCGGCAGGGGACCCCGAACACCGGGGAGCTGTTTTTT.

This clonotype turned up a few times. The V and J genes are TRBV3-1 and TRBJ2-7; 7 nucleotides match TRBD2. V trimming: 0 bases; J trimming: 3 bases; junction bases outside the gene matches: 8. The germline CDR1 and CDR2 sequences are LGHDT and YNNKEL (reference sequence). This CDR3 has 16 amino acids. The CDR3 DNA reads as TGTGCCAGCAGCCAAGAAGGGCGGGAGACGTACTACGAGCAGTACTTC. It encodes CASSQEGRETYYEQYF.

CDR3 region: CASSGRDRVFDGYTF. In nucleotides, the CDR3 is TGTGCCAGCAGCGGACGAGACAGGGTATTTGATGGCTACACCTTC. V usage is TRBV7-2 and J usage is TRBJ1-2; TRBD1 matches at 7 bases. V shed 5 bases, J shed 6 bases, and the junction held 12 bases outside the gene matches. CDR1 is SGHTA, CDR2 FQGNSA, per germline. The CDR3 length is 15 residues.

The chain uses TRBV20-1 and TRBJ2-3, with a tentative D call TRBD1 (6 bases). The CDR3 is 14 residues long. Germline V lookup: CDR1 DFQATT, CDR2 SNEGSKA (reference sequence). V shed 1 base and J shed 2 bases, with 10 bases lying between them. The CDR3 nucleotides are TGCAGTGCTAGAGCCAGGGGCCACACAGATACGCAGTATTTT. It is translated as CSARARGHTDTQYF.

This clonotype was counted between two and nine times. The V gene is TRBV20-1, the J gene TRBJ2-1; possible D gene TRBD2, 6 bases. CDR1 DFQATT and CDR2 SNEGSKA come from the germline V gene (reference sequence). This CDR3 comprises 13 residues. V was pared by 5 bases and J by 7 bases, with 15 bases between. CDR3 sequence (DNA): TGCAGTGCTGCCCGGGACCGGGGGAATGAGCAGTTCTTC. It is translated as CSAARDRGNEQFF.

The V and J genes are TRBV20-1 and TRBJ2-3, with 8 positions matching TRBD2. CDR1 is DFQATT, CDR2 SNEGSKA, per germline (reference sequence). The CDR3 spans 17 residues. Trimming cost V 0 bases and J 1 base; bases outside gene matches: 9. The CDR3 region has the DNA TGCAGTGCTAGAGATTCCGGGGGGGCGGCGGGCACAGATACGCAGTATTTT. Encoded protein: CSARDSGGAAGTDTQYF.

The chain couples TRBV6-2 or TRBV6-3 to TRBJ2-7, with TRBD2 identical over 7 bases. This CDR3 has 17 residues. The germline CDR1 and CDR2 sequences are MNHEY and SVGEGT. Trimming took 6 bases from V and 3 from J; bases not matched to a gene: 17. CDR3 loop: CASRILRTVTSDYEQYF. The CDR3 bases are TGTGCCAGCAGAATCCTCCGGACGGTTACTAGCGACTACGAGCAGTACTTC.